These 8 T cell receptor beta chains originate from one sample sequenced in a study of patients and donors after allogeneic stem cell transplantation. TCRdb re-derived calls from the RT-PCR reads in MiXCR, one entry per CDR3 protein. Counted here are almost 90,000 distinct CDR3 sequences, roughly 5.1% occurring once; the ten biggest clones make up roughly 2.5%. The sample comprised blood, either unsorted or a sorted T cell fraction (not recorded which). These receptors were taken from a human donor who was either an allogeneic HSCT recipient or a stem cell or donor lymphocyte infusion donor (not recorded which). It is not recorded whose cells these are; they may come from a transplant donor.

In its sample, this clonotype was seen many times. The rearrangement joins TRBV27 to TRBJ1-2, with TRBD1 identical over 9 bases. CDR1 and CDR2 from the germline V gene are MNHEY and SMNVEV (reference sequence). V was pared by 6 bases and J by 5 bases, with 4 bases of the junction left unmatched. This CDR3 is 13 amino acids long. The CDR3 region is CASRTGGHYGYTF. CDR3 nucleotide sequence: TGTGCCAGCAGGACAGGGGGTCATTATGGCTACACCTTC.

This clonotype was recorded at least ten times. The rearrangement uses TRBV6-5 and TRBJ1-5; tentative D call: TRBD1 (5 bases). The CDR3 consists of 15 residues. The germline V and J ends were trimmed by 0 bases and 4 bases, with 10 bases remaining between them. Looked up from germline, CDR1 is MNHEY and CDR2 is SVGAGI. In DNA, the CDR3 is TGTGCCAGCAGTTACTCGTCGGGGGATAATCAGCCCCAGCATTTT. Translation gives CASSYSSGDNQPQHF.

The V and J genes are TRBV27 and TRBJ1-6; D call uncertain. Germline assignment: CDR1 MNHEY and CDR2 SMNVEV (reference sequence). Trimming shortened V by 0 bases and J by 8 bases, and 11 bases separated the two germline ends. The CDR3 has 15 amino acids. Here the CDR3 reads CASSLSPDPDSPLHF. CDR3 coding DNA: TGTGCCAGCAGTTTATCTCCCGATCCTGATTCACCCCTCCACTTT.

V and J are TRBV5-4 and TRBJ2-1; tentative D call: TRBD1 (6 bases). Germline CDR1 SGHNT, CDR2 YYREEE (reference sequence). V was pared by 4 bases and J by 0 bases, with 11 bases between. The CDR3 is 15 amino acids. The CDR3 sequence is CASSPDSSSYNEQFF. DNA of the CDR3: TGTGCCAGCAGCCCGGACAGTAGCTCCTACAATGAGCAGTTCTTC.

There are many counts of this clonotype. The V call is TRBV6-1, the J call TRBJ2-7; 9 positions match TRBD1. Germline V gene data show CDR1 as MNHNS and CDR2 as SASEGT. J lost 0 bases, V lost 5 bases, and 8 bases had no gene match. This CDR3 is 16 amino acids long. The CDR3 sequence is CASSQSRDRDSYEQYF. CDR3 in DNA: TGTGCCAGCAGTCAGTCCCGGGACAGGGACTCCTACGAGCAGTACTTC.

At least ten counts were recorded for this clonotype. The rearrangement uses TRBV3-1 and TRBJ1-1; D possibly corresponds to TRBD1 (6 bases). Looked up from germline, CDR1 is LGHDT and CDR2 is YNNKEL (reference sequence). V lost 7 bases and J lost 4, with 16 bases in between. The CDR3 totals 14 residues. CDR3 nucleotides: TGTGCCAGCAAGATGGGGGGCCGTGGCACTGAAGCTTTCTTT. It is translated as CASKMGGRGTEAFF. Full variable domain (remainder filled in from reference TRBV3-1 and TRBJ1-1): DTAVSQTPKYLVTQMGNDKSIKCEQNLGHDTMYWYKQDSKKFLKIMFSYNNKELIINETVPNRFSPKSPDKAHLNLHINSLELGDSAVYFCASKMGGRGTEAFFGQGTRLTVV.

This chain uses TRBV28 with TRBJ2-1, with unresolved D. Trimming took off 6 bases at V and 9 bases at J, with 21 bases between the two ends. The CDR3 is 15 residues long. CDR1 and CDR2 from the germline V gene are MDHEN and SYDVKM. CDR3 sequence (DNA): TGTGCCAGCAGCCCCCCTCTGAGACCCCAGGTTGAGCAGTTCTTC. Amino acid sequence: CASSPPLRPQVEQFF. The full variable domain, in which reference TRBV28 and TRBJ2-1 provide the parts outside the CDR3, is DVKVTQSSRYLVKRTGEKVFLECVQDMDHENMFWYRQDPGLGLRLIYFSYDVKMKEKGDIPEGYSVSREKKERFSLILESASTNQTSMYLCASSPPLRPQVEQFFGPGTRLTVL.

By its share, this clonotype is medium-sized. The V and J genes are TRBV5-1 and TRBJ2-5; 9 positions match TRBD1. This CDR3 is 13 amino acids long. J lost 4 bases, V lost 7 bases, and 5 bases had no gene match. Germline CDR1 and CDR2: SGHRS and YFSETQ. Written as DNA, the CDR3 is TGCGCCAGCTCACAGGGGGCGAGAGAGACCCAGTACTTC. Residues: CASSQGARETQYF.